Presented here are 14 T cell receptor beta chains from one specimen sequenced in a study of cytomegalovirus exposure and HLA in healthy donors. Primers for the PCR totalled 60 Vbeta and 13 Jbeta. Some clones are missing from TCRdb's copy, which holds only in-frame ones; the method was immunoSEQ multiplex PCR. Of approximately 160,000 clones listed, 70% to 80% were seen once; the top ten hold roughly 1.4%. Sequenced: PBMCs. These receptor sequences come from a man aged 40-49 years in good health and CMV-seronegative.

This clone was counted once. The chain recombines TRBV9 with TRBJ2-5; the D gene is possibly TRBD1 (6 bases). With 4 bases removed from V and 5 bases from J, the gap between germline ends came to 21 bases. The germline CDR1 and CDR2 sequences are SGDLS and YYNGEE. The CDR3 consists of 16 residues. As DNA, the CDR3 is TGTGCCAGCAGCCCTCCTCAGCAGGGGCGGATGGAGACCCAGTACTTC. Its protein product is CASSPPQQGRMETQYF.

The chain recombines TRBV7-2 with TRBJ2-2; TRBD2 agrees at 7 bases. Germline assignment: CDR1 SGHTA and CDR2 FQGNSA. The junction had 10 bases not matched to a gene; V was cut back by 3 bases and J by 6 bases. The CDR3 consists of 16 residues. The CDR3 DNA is TGTGCCAGCAGCTTCCTCAACCAGGCGGGAGCCGGGGAGCTGTTTTTT. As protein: CASSFLNQAGAGELFF.

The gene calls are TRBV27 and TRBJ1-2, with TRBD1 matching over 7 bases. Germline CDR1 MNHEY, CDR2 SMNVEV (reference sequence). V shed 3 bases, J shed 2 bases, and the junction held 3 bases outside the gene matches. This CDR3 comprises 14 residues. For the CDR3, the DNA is TGTGCCAGCAGTTTTGGCAGGGGGAACTATGGCTACACCTTC. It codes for CASSFGRGNYGYTF.

The CDR3 nucleotides are TGTGCCAGCAGGGACAGGGCGACCGGGGCCAACGTCCTGACTTTC. This translates into CASRDRATGANVLTF. The chain couples TRBV2 to TRBJ2-6; 8 nucleotides agree with TRBD1. Germline lookup yields CDR1 SNHLY and CDR2 FYNNEI. CDR3 size: 15 residues. The ends lost 6 bases at V and 4 bases at J; junction bases unmatched: 5.

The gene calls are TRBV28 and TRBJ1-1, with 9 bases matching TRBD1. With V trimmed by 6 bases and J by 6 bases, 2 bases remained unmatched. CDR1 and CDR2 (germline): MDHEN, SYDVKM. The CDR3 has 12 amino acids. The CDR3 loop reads CASRTGGPEAFF. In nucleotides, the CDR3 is TGTGCCAGCAGAACAGGGGGCCCTGAAGCTTTCTTT. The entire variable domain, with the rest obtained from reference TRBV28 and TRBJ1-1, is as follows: DVKVTQSSRYLVKRTGEKVFLECVQDMDHENMFWYRQDPGLGLRLIYFSYDVKMKEKGDIPEGYSVSREKKERFSLILESASTNQTSMYLCASRTGGPEAFFGQGTRLTVV.

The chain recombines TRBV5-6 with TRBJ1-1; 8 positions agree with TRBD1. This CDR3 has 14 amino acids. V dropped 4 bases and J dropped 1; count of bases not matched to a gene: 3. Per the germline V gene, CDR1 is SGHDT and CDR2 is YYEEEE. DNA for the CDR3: TGTGCCAGCAGCGTCAGGGGGCCGAACACTGAAGCTTTCTTT. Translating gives CASSVRGPNTEAFF.

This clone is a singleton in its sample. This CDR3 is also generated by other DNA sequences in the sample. CDR3 residues: CASSLGDRLLNTYGYTF. CDR3 in DNA: TGTGCCAGCAGCTTAGGGGACAGACTTTTAAACACGTACGGCTACACCTTC. The chain combines TRBV7-2 with TRBJ1-2; TRBD1 aligns across 7 bases. V was pared by 1 base and J by 8 bases, with 16 bases of the junction left unmatched. The CDR3 length is 17 residues. Germline assignment: CDR1 SGHTA and CDR2 FQGNSA.

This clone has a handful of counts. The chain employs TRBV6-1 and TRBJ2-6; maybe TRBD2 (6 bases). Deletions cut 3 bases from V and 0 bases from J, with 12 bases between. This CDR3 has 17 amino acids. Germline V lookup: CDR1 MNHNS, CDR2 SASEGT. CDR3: CASSDGGLYSGANVLTF. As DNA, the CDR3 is TGTGCCAGCAGTGACGGGGGACTCTACTCTGGGGCCAACGTCCTGACTTTC.

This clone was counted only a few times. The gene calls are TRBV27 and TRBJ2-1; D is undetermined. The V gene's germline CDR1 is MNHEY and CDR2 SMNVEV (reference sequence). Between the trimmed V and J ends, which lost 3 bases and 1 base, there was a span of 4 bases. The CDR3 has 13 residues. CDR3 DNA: TGTGCCAGCAGTTTGTCATCCTACAATGAGCAGTTCTTC. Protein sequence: CASSLSSYNEQFF.

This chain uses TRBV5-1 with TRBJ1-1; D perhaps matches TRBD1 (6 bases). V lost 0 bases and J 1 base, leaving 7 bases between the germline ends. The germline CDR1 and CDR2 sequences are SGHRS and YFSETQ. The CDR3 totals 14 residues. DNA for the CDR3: TGCGCCAGCAGCTTGGTGGGGGCGAACACTGAAGCTTTCTTT. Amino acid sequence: CASSLVGANTEAFF.

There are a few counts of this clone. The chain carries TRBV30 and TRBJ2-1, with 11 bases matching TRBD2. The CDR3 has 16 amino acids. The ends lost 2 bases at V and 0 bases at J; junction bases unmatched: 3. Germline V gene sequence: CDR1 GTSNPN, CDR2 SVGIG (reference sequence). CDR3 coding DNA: TGTGCCTGGAGTCTAGCGGGAGGAAGCTCCTACAATGAGCAGTTCTTC. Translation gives CAWSLAGGSSYNEQFF.

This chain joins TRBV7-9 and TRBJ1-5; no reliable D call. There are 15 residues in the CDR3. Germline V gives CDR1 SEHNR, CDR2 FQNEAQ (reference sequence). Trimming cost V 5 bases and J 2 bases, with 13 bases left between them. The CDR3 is CASSPAGVGNQPQHF. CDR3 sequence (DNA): TGTGCCAGCAGCCCGGCCGGGGTGGGCAATCAGCCCCAGCATTTT.

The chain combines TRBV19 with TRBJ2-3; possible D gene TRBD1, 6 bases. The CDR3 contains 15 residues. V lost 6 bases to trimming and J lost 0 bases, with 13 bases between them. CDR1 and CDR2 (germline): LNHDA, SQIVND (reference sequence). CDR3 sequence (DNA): TGTGCCAGTAGAAGGGGGAGCGTAAGCACAGATACGCAGTATTTT. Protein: CASRRGSVSTDTQYF.

The CDR3 sequence: CASSLSTEGLYEQYF. CDR3 bases: TGTGCCAGCAGTTTATCGACCGAGGGCCTTTACGAGCAGTACTTC. This chain uses TRBV27 with TRBJ2-5, with a weak D call TRBD2 (5 bases). The assigned J gene may be wrong: the sequence end matches TRBJ2-7 better. This CDR3 is built from 15 residues. Germline CDR1 reads MNHEY; CDR2 reads SMNVEV (reference sequence).